The rows below give T cell receptor beta chains drawn from one sample of a study of breast tumors, draining lymph nodes, adjacent tissues. TCRdb reprocessed the multiplex PCR reads via MiXCR and lists one record per CDR3 protein. The repertoire holds 150,000 to 200,000 distinct CDR3 sequences, with approximately 30% as singletons. The sequenced material came from axillary lymph node tissue. These receptors originate from a female donor with breast cancer. Some clones in this sample may be carry-over from other donors' samples. Each CDR3 is given with its conserved first and last residue. D genes are given only for firm matches. The size field is filled for only some rows; it gives once, few, many or a size class.

CDR3 length	clone size	V gene	D gene	J gene	CDR3 DNA	CDR3 protein
15	few	TRBV5-6	-	TRBJ2-4	TGTGCCAGTCAAGGGGGGACAATAGCCAAAAACATTCAGTACTTC	CASQGGTIAKNIQYF
15	few	TRBV14	-	TRBJ1-1	TGTGCCAGCAGCCTATCTAATTCACCCAGGACTGAAGCTTTCTTT	CASSLSNSPRTEAFF
17	few	TRBV6-2/TRBV6-3	TRBD1	TRBJ1-5	TGTGCCAGCAGCCAACCCCTCAGGGGGATGGGCAATCAGCCCCAGCATTTT	CASSQPLRGMGNQPQHF
13	few	TRBV7-9	-	TRBJ2-7	TGTGCCAGCAGCCCTACAGGTCCCTACGAGCAGTACTTC	CASSPTGPYEQYF
18	many	TRBV7-8	-	TRBJ2-5	TGTGCCAGCAGCCCCCGGGATTGGGGGATCGGGGTGGGAGAGACCCAGTACTTC	CASSPRDWGIGVGETQYF
17	many	TRBV30	-	TRBJ2-2	TGTGCCTGGAGTGTATTCATGGACTCGGCGAACACCGGGGAGCTGTTTTTT	CAWSVFMDSANTGELFF
19	many	TRBV5-5	-	TRBJ2-3	TGTGCCAGCAGCTTGAAGGATGGAGGGACGTGGCTAGTTACAGATACGCAGTATTTT	CASSLKDGGTWLVTDTQYF
16	many	TRBV11-2	TRBD2	TRBJ2-3	TGTGCCAGCAGCCCTGGGGTAGCGGGACCTCGGAATACGCAGTATTTT	CASSPGVAGPRNTQYF
16	many	TRBV2	TRBD2	TRBJ2-1	TGTGCCAGCAGTGGGAAGCGGGAGGCAGTTTACAATGAGCAGTTCTTC	CASSGKREAVYNEQFF
17	-	TRBV7-3	TRBD2	TRBJ2-5	TGTGCCAGCAGCCCGGGTAGCGGGGGCCGTGACCAAGAGACCCAGTACTTC	CASSPGSGGRDQETQYF
14	many	TRBV9	TRBD1	TRBJ1-4	TGTGCCAGCAGCGTCGGACAGGGACATGAAAAACTGTTTTTT	CASSVGQGHEKLFF
14	-	TRBV6-2/TRBV6-3	-	TRBJ2-7	TGTGCCAGCAGTTACGCCGGCCGGTCCTACGAGCAGTACTTC	CASSYAGRSYEQYF
11	many	TRBV6-1	-	TRBJ2-7	TGTGCCAGCAGTGGAGCGGTCGAGCAGTACTTC	CASSGAVEQYF
15	-	TRBV7-9	-	TRBJ2-7	TGTGCCAGCAGCTTAGCGTTGGGGCTTTTTGACGAGCAGTACTTC	CASSLALGLFDEQYF
14	-	TRBV19	-	TRBJ2-5	TGTGCCAGTAGTCTGGGGAGAGGGAAAGAGACCCAGTACTTC	CASSLGRGKETQYF
16	-	TRBV13	-	TRBJ2-3	TGTGCCAGCAGCCTCCGCTTGGGGGGTGCGACAGATACGCAGTATTTT	CASSLRLGGATDTQYF
15	many	TRBV13	-	TRBJ1-4	TGTGCCAGCAGCTCTTTCGGACATTTCAATGAAAAACTGTTTTTT	CASSSFGHFNEKLFF
13	many	TRBV4-2	-	TRBJ2-1	TGTGCCAGCAGCCAACTAGCTGACAATGAGCAGTTCTTC	CASSQLADNEQFF
16	many	TRBV18	-	TRBJ2-3	TGTGCCAGCTCACTAGTTAGGGGTTACAGCACAGATACGCAGTATTTT	CASSLVRGYSTDTQYF
14	many	TRBV12-3/TRBV12-4	TRBD2	TRBJ2-7	TGTGCCAGCAGTACGACTAGCGGGGGCTACGAGCAGTACTTC	CASSTTSGGYEQYF
15	many	TRBV7-2	TRBD1	TRBJ2-1	TGTGCCAGCAGCTTAAGGGGACAGGGGGCCTTGGGTCCGTTCTTC	CASSLRGQGALGPFF
13	many	TRBV5-1	TRBD1	TRBJ1-2	TGCGCCAGCAGTCGTGGACAGGGCGATGGCTACACCTTC	CASSRGQGDGYTF
14	-	TRBV14	-	TRBJ2-1	TGTGCCAGCAGCCCCACTGTGGGGAACAATGAGCAGTCCTTC	CASSPTVGNNEQSF
11	many	TRBV18	-	TRBJ1-2	TGTGCCAGCTCAAAGCGGCTTGGCTACACCTTC	CASSKRLGYTF
16	-	TRBV11-2	-	TRBJ2-5	TGTGCCAGCAGCTTAGGTAGGCCAGCGCCCCAAGAGACCCAGTACTTC	CASSLGRPAPQETQYF
16	medium-sized	TRBV10-3	TRBD2	TRBJ2-1	TGTGCCATCAGTGAGGGGACTAGCGGTAGGTACAATGAGCAGTTCTTC	CAISEGTSGRYNEQFF
17	-	TRBV13	TRBD2	TRBJ2-1	TGTGCCAGCGGCTTGCCTTCCGCGAGCGGGAGTTACAATGAGCAGTTCTTC	CASGLPSASGSYNEQFF
15	few	TRBV3-1	TRBD2	TRBJ2-1	TGTGCCAGCAGCCAAGATGGTTTCGGGGGGAATGAGCAGTTCTTC	CASSQDGFGGNEQFF
15	many	TRBV4-1	-	TRBJ2-7	TGCGCCAGCAGCCCCCCGCGCGGATTTTCGGGCGAGCAGTACTTC	CASSPPRGFSGEQYF
16	-	TRBV28	-	TRBJ1-3	TGTGCCAGCAGCCCAGCGGGCTCCCGGCCCGGAAACACCATATATTTT	CASSPAGSRPGNTIYF
12	many	TRBV7-2	-	TRBJ1-3	TGTGCCAGCAGCTTAGTTGGAAACACCATATATTTT	CASSLVGNTIYF
15	few	TRBV27	-	TRBJ1-4	TGTGCCAGCAGTCCCCTCGGGGCAGGGAACGAAAAACTGTTTTTT	CASSPLGAGNEKLFF
19	-	TRBV11-3	TRBD1	TRBJ1-5	TGTGCCAGCAGCTTGGGACAGGGCCTAGGAGATTATAGCAATCAGCCCCAGCATTTT	CASSLGQGLGDYSNQPQHF
14	medium-sized	TRBV9	-	TRBJ2-5	TGTGCCAGCAGCCAGGGAGATGGGAAAGAGACCCAGTACTTC	CASSQGDGKETQYF
13	many	TRBV19	TRBD2	TRBJ2-1	TGTGCCAGTACCCTAGTCCGGGGGGGTGAGCAGTTCTTC	CASTLVRGGEQFF
14	many	TRBV9	-	TRBJ1-6	TGTGCCAGCAGCGTAGGGACCCGCAATTCACCCCTCCACTTT	CASSVGTRNSPLHF
14	many	TRBV15	-	TRBJ2-3	TGTGCCACCAGCAGAGGGGTCGAGACAGATACGCAGTATTTT	CATSRGVETDTQYF
14	many	TRBV10-3	-	TRBJ2-4	TGTGCCATCAGTGACAGGGAGGCCAAAAACATTCAGTACTTC	CAISDREAKNIQYF
15	-	TRBV6-6	TRBD1	TRBJ2-4	TGTGCCAGCAGTGGGCCGTGGACAGGGGAGGGCATTCAGTACTTC	CASSGPWTGEGIQYF
14	-	TRBV20-1	-	TRBJ1-1	TGCAGTGCTAATACGGGACGGACAAACACTGAAGCTTTCTTT	CSANTGRTNTEAFF
17	many	TRBV7-2	TRBD1	TRBJ1-2	TGTGCCAGCAGCCGACAAATCCAGACAGGGGGCGCAAGTGGCTACACCTTC	CASSRQIQTGGASGYTF
14	many	TRBV7-2	-	TRBJ1-2	TGTGCCAGCAGCCCTCGGGGCAGGGACTATGGCTACACCTTC	CASSPRGRDYGYTF
14	-	TRBV2	-	TRBJ1-4	TGTGCCAGCAGTGGGACAGAGACTAATGAAAAACTGTTTTTT	CASSGTETNEKLFF
18	many	TRBV19	TRBD1	TRBJ1-5	TGTGCCAGTAGTATGCACCGGGACAGTGGGGTCGGCAATCAGCCCCAGCATTTT	CASSMHRDSGVGNQPQHF
16	-	TRBV2	-	TRBJ2-5	TGTGCCAGCAGTGAAATTCCGGGACCGAGCAATGAGACCCAGTACTTC	CASSEIPGPSNETQYF
11	once	TRBV29-1	-	TRBJ1-1	TGCAGCGTTGAGTTGAACACTGAAGCTTTCTTT	CSVELNTEAFF